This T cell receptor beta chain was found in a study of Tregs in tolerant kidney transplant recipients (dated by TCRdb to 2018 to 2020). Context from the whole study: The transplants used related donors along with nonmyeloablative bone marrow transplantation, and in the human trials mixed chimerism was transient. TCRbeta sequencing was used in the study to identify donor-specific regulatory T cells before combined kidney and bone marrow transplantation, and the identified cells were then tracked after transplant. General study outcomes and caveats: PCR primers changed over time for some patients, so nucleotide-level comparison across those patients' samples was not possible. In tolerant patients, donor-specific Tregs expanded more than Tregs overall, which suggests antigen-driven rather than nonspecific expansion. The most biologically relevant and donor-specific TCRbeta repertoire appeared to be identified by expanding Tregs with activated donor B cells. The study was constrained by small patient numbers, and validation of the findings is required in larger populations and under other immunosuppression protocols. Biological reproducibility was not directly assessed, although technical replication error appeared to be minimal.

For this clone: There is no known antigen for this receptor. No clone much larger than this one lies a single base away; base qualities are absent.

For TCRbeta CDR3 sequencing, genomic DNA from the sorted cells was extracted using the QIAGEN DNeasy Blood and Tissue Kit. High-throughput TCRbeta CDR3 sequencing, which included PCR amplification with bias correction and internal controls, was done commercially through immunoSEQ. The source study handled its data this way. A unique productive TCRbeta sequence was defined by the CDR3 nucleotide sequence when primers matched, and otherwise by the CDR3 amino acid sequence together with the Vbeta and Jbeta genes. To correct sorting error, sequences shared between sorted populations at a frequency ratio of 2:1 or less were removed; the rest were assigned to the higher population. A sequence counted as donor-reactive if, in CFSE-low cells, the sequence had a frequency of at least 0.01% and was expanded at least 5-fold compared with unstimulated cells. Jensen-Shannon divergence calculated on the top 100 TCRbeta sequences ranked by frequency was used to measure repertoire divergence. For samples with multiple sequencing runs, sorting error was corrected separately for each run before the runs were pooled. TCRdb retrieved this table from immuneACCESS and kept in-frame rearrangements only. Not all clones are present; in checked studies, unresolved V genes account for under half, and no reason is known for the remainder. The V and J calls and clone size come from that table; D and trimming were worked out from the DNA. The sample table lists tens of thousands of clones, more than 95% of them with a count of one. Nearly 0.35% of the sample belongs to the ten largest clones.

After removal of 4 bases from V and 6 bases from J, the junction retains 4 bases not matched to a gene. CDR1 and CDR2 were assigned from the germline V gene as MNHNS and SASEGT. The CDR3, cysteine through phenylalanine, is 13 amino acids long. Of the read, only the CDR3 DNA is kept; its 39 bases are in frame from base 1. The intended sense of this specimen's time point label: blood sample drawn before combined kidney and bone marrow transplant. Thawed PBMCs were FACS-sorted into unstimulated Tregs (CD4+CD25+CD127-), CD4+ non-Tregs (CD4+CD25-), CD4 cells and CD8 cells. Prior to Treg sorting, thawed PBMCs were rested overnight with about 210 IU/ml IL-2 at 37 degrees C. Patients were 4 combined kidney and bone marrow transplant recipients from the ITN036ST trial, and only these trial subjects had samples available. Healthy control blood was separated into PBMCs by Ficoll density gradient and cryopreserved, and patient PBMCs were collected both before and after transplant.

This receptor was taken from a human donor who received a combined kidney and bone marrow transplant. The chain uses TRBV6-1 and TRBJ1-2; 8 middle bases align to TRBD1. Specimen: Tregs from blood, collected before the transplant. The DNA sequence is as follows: TGTGCCAGCAGTGGACAGGGGCGGAATGGCTACACCTTC. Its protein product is CASSGQGRNGYTF.